This T cell receptor beta chain derives from a study of CD8 T cells in ankylosing spondylitis. In making TCR beta libraries, quantitative 5'-RACE with molecular barcodes was used. TCRdb used MiXCR to reprocess the 5' RACE reads, holding one entry per CDR3 protein. The table lists roughly 100,000 distinct CDR3 sequences, roughly 8.3% of them singletons. The sample holds many counts of this clonotype. No antigen is known for it. Study-wide findings and caveats: Ankylosing spondylitis blood appeared to carry a characteristic TCR beta motif of roughly 8 highly homologous variants. Peripheral blood samples showed relatively rare disease-linked clones, and these clones were CD8+.

The receptor was derived from a male donor with ankylosing spondylitis or in good health (not recorded which). The sample comprised blood, either unsorted or a sorted T cell fraction (not recorded which).

The CDR3 DNA is TGCGCCAGCAGCCAGGTTGGGACTAGCGGGAGATATGAGCAGTTCTTC. It specifies CASSQVGTSGRYEQFF. The chain combines TRBV4-3 with TRBJ2-1, with 14 bases aligning to TRBD2. Per germline, CDR1 LGHNA and CDR2 YSLEER. Germline trimming cut 3 bases from V and 8 bases from J; bases unmatched to any gene: 6. This CDR3 comprises 16 residues.